The clone carrying this T cell receptor beta chain was detected many times. The SP2 primer and nested alpha and beta constant region primers amplified ligated cDNA in four rounds. TCRdb fed the 5' RACE reads into MiXCR, producing one record per CDR3 protein. The sample has 48,000 or so distinct CDR3 sequences, approximately 4.5% seen once. The data were taken from a study of naive and memory T cell subsets. CDR1 and CDR2 from the germline V gene are DFQATT and SNEGSKA (reference sequence). The CDR3 is 16 residues long. V was cut by 5 bases and J by 3 bases, with 17 bases left in between. TCR cDNA received a 3' ligated oligonucleotide that carried a UMI. Input was about 1 to 1,100 ng of DNase-treated total RNA without cell sorting.

The rearrangement joins TRBV20-1 to TRBJ1-6; no clear D. The source is a female donor in good health. The CDR3 region is CSARDGVTDYNSPLHF. The CDR3 nucleotides are TGCAGTGCTCGCGACGGAGTGACGGACTATAATTCACCCCTCCACTTT.